This entry lists 5 T cell receptor beta chains sequenced from one sample in a study of tumor and adjacent non-tumor tissue in lung cancer. Three rounds of nested PCR, following a modified ARM-PCR protocol, produced the TCRbeta library. MiXCR, run by TCRdb on the multiplex PCR reads, gives a single entry per CDR3 protein. This table has roughly 74,000 distinct CDR3 sequences, 76% appearing once. No cell sorting was done before RNA was extracted from the tissue. This non-tumor lung sample came from over 3 cm beyond the tumor edge. Specimen: distant non-tumor lung tissue. Receptor source: an older man with non-small cell lung cancer.

In the case of this clonotype: The junction differs from germline at one of its ends, possibly a read error. This sequence joins TRBV20-1 and TRBJ2-7; D not certain. CDR3 length equals 11 residues. Per the germline V gene, CDR1 is DFQATT and CDR2 is SNEGSKA (reference sequence). The CDR3 sequence is CNATVAVEQYF. The CDR3, as DNA: TGCAATGCTACCGTGGCAGTCGAGCAGTACTTC.

As for this clonotype: One junction end does not reproduce the germline sequence, and a read error may be involved. The chain couples TRBV10-3 to TRBJ2-3; unclear D gene. This CDR3 spans 11 amino acids. The V gene's germline CDR1 is ENHRY and CDR2 SYGVKD. The CDR3 spells CTISLRHTQYF. The CDR3 coding sequence is TGTACCATCAGCCTTCGGCATACGCAGTATTTT.

This chain joins TRBV29-1 and TRBJ1-2, with D hard to call. From germline, CDR1 is SQVTM and CDR2 ANQGSEA. This CDR3 has 16 amino acids. Trimming pared 4 bases from V and 6 bases from J, leaving 24 bases between. The CDR3 DNA reads as TGCAGCGTTGTCCTATATCGATCCTCGGGAGAAGATGGCTACACCTTC. Protein product: CSVVLYRSSGEDGYTF.

With regard to this clonotype: The junction differs from germline at one of its ends, possibly a read error. This chain uses TRBV12-3 or TRBV12-4 with TRBJ2-4, with 7 positions matching TRBD2. The CDR3 has 15 residues. CDR3 DNA sequence: TGTGCCAGCAGCCAGCAGCGACTAGCCAATAACATTCAGTACTTC. This codes for CASSQQRLANNIQYF.

This clonotype was recorded at least ten times. The CDR3 sequence is CASSEWDRAPSSSPLHF. Here the CDR3 DNA reads TGTGCCAGCAGCGAATGGGACAGGGCCCCTTCTAGTTCACCCCTCCACTTT. The chain is built from TRBV11-2 and TRBJ1-6; 9 bases fit TRBD1. The CDR3 extends over 17 amino acids. Germline V lookup: CDR1 SGHAT, CDR2 FQNNGV. With 5 bases clipped from V and 9 bases from J, the junction kept 14 bases outside the gene matches.